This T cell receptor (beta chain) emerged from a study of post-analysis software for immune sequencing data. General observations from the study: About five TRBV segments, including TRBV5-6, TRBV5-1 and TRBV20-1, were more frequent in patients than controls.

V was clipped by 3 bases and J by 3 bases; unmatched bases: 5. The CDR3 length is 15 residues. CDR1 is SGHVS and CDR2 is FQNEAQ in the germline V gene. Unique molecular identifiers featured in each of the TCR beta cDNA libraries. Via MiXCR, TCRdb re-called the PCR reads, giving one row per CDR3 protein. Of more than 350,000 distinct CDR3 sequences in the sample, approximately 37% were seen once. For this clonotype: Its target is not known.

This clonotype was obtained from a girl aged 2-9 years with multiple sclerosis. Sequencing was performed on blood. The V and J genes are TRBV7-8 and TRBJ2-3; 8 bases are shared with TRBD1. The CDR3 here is CASSFRGQDTDTQYF. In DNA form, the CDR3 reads TGTGCCAGCAGCTTCAGGGGGCAAGATACAGATACGCAGTATTTT.